This T cell receptor (beta chain) is drawn from a study of T cells in Graves' hyperthyroidism and ophthalmopathy. This clonotype was seen once. Authors of the study amplified TCR beta CDR3 regions from RNA transcripts. The HTBI primer set was used in a first-round RT-PCR of the TCR CDR3. Each CDR3 protein is one row after TCRdb ran MiXCR on the multiplex PCR reads. The sample carries about 350,000 distinct CDR3 sequences, about a sixth recorded once. The CDR3 consists of 16 residues. Trimming pared 3 bases from V and 0 bases from J, leaving 14 bases between. CDR1 and CDR2 from the germline V gene are MGHRA and YSYEKL. Ophthalmopathy patients had Clinical Activity Score at least 3, NOSPECS grade at least 4, duration under 3 months.

The rearrangement joins TRBV4-1 to TRBJ1-1; D is unresolved. The TCR comes from a woman aged 35 to 49 with Graves' ophthalmopathy. The sequenced material came from blood. CDR3: CASSQATETLNTEAFF. CDR3 in DNA: TGCGCCAGCAGCCAGGCTACCGAGACTTTGAACACTGAAGCTTTCTTT.